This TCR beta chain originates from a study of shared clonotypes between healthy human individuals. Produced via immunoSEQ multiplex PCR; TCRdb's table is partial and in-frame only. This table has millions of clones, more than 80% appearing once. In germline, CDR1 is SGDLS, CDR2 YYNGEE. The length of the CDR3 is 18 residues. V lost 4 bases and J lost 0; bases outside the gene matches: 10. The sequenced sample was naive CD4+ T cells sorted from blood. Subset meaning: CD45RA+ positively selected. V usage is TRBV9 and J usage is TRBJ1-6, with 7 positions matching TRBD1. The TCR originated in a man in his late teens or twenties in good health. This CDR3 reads CASSPLPDRSSYNSPLHF. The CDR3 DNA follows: TGTGCCAGCAGCCCCCTCCCGGACAGGAGCTCCTATAATTCACCCCTCCACTTT.